These T cell receptor beta chains were read from a single sample in a study of human T cells and chemical hapten exposure. TCRdb re-called the RACE reads through MiXCR, storing one row per CDR3 protein. The sample lists around 69,000 distinct CDR3 sequences; about 8.5% were seen once. The sample consisted of whole blood, taken in connection with sensitization to the hapten diphenylcyclopropenone (DPC). The receptors were sampled from a woman aged 45-65 years with alopecia areata. Some clones in this sample may be carry-over from other donors' samples. Both conserved end residues are part of each CDR3. Fields, in order: V gene, J gene, clone size, D gene, CDR3 protein, CDR3 DNA. The D gene is left open where the match is weak. For some rows the clone size is stated as once, few or many, or as a class when expanded; others skip it.

V gene: TRBV3-1
J gene: TRBJ1-2
clone size: many
D gene: TRBD1
CDR3 protein: CASSQVQQGNGYTF
CDR3 DNA: TGTGCCAGCAGCCAGGTCCAACAGGGGAATGGCTACACCTTC

V gene: TRBV7-2
J gene: TRBJ2-1
clone size: once
D gene: TRBD2
CDR3 protein: CASSLAGGILAGRYNEQFF
CDR3 DNA: TGTGCCAGCAGCTTAGCGGGGGGGATACTAGCGGGTAGGTACAATGAGCAGTTCTTC

V gene: TRBV4-1
J gene: TRBJ1-1
clone size: many
D gene: NA
CDR3 protein: CASSLDGTMNTEAFF
CDR3 DNA: TGCGCCAGCAGTCTGGATGGGACGATGAACACTGAAGCTTTCTTT

V gene: TRBV12-3/TRBV12-4
J gene: TRBJ1-1
clone size: few
D gene: NA
CDR3 protein: CASRVRGTEAFF
CDR3 DNA: TGTGCCAGCAGGGTCAGGGGCACTGAAGCTTTCTTT

V gene: TRBV29-1
J gene: TRBJ1-1
clone size: many
D gene: NA
CDR3 protein: CSVEEAVLNTEAFF
CDR3 DNA: TGCAGCGTTGAGGAAGCAGTCCTGAACACTGAAGCTTTCTTT

V gene: TRBV5-1
J gene: TRBJ1-5
clone size: many
D gene: NA
CDR3 protein: CASSLGDIDNQPQHF
CDR3 DNA: TGCGCCAGCAGCTTGGGGGACATCGACAATCAGCCCCAGCATTTT

V gene: TRBV20-1
J gene: TRBJ2-3
clone size: NA
D gene: TRBD2
CDR3 protein: CSARGLAGAPTDTQYF
CDR3 DNA: TGCAGTGCTAGAGGACTAGCGGGGGCCCCCACAGATACGCAGTATTTT

V gene: TRBV6-6
J gene: TRBJ2-7
clone size: many
D gene: NA
CDR3 protein: CASGGASYEQYF
CDR3 DNA: TGTGCCAGCGGGGGGGCCTCCTACGAGCAGTACTTC

V gene: TRBV19
J gene: TRBJ2-1
clone size: NA
D gene: TRBD1
CDR3 protein: CASSSGQDTGNNEQFF
CDR3 DNA: TGTGCCAGTAGTTCCGGACAGGACACCGGCAACAATGAGCAGTTCTTC

V gene: TRBV19
J gene: TRBJ1-5
clone size: many
D gene: NA
CDR3 protein: CASSITASGSNQPQHF
CDR3 DNA: TGTGCCAGTAGTATAACGGCCAGTGGTAGCAATCAGCCCCAGCATTTT

V gene: TRBV7-2
J gene: TRBJ2-6
clone size: NA
D gene: NA
CDR3 protein: CASPGANVLTF
CDR3 DNA: TGTGCCAGCCCTGGGGCCAACGTCCTGACTTTC

V gene: TRBV5-1
J gene: TRBJ2-2
clone size: NA
D gene: TRBD1
CDR3 protein: CASSLQGAYTGELFF
CDR3 DNA: TGCGCCAGCAGCTTGCAGGGGGCGTACACCGGGGAGCTGTTTTTT

V gene: TRBV12-3/TRBV12-4
J gene: TRBJ2-2
clone size: few
D gene: NA
CDR3 protein: CASSFSSRNTGELFF
CDR3 DNA: TGTGCCAGCAGTTTCTCGAGCCGTAACACCGGGGAGCTGTTTTTT

V gene: TRBV5-1
J gene: TRBJ2-5
clone size: few
D gene: TRBD1
CDR3 protein: CASSLGQGRKTQYF
CDR3 DNA: TGCGCCAGCAGCTTGGGACAGGGGAGGAAGACCCAGTACTTC

V gene: TRBV20-1
J gene: TRBJ2-3
clone size: many
D gene: TRBD2
CDR3 protein: CSAATSGGSTDTQYF
CDR3 DNA: TGCAGTGCAGCTACTAGCGGGGGAAGCACAGATACGCAGTATTTT

V gene: TRBV29-1
J gene: TRBJ1-2
clone size: few
D gene: NA
CDR3 protein: CSSYSRNYGYTF
CDR3 DNA: TGCAGCTCCTACTCACGGAACTATGGCTACACCTTC

V gene: TRBV2
J gene: TRBJ1-1
clone size: few
D gene: TRBD1
CDR3 protein: CASSRTGVGVTEAFF
CDR3 DNA: TGTGCCAGCAGTCGTACAGGGGTAGGAGTCACTGAAGCTTTCTTT

V gene: TRBV10-3
J gene: TRBJ1-5
clone size: many
D gene: TRBD1
CDR3 protein: CAISDGGQADQPQHF
CDR3 DNA: TGTGCCATCAGTGATGGAGGACAGGCCGATCAGCCCCAGCATTTT

V gene: TRBV3-1
J gene: TRBJ2-7
clone size: few
D gene: NA
CDR3 protein: CASSQDFIGVLNEQYF
CDR3 DNA: TGTGCCAGCAGCCAAGATTTCATTGGGGTTTTGAACGAGCAGTACTTC

V gene: TRBV29-1
J gene: TRBJ2-7
clone size: NA
D gene: NA
CDR3 protein: CSVEVGRSYEQYF
CDR3 DNA: TGCAGCGTTGAAGTTGGCAGGTCCTACGAGCAGTACTTC

V gene: TRBV5-1
J gene: TRBJ2-7
clone size: many
D gene: NA
CDR3 protein: CASSVGQQPYEQYF
CDR3 DNA: TGCGCCAGCAGCGTGGGACAACAACCCTACGAGCAGTACTTC

V gene: TRBV7-6
J gene: TRBJ2-3
clone size: NA
D gene: TRBD2
CDR3 protein: CASTAMWASGRTDTQYF
CDR3 DNA: TGTGCCAGCACAGCCATGTGGGCTAGCGGGAGAACGGATACGCAGTATTTT

V gene: TRBV18
J gene: TRBJ1-5
clone size: few
D gene: NA
CDR3 protein: CASSPTASPSIQPQHF
CDR3 DNA: TGTGCCAGCTCACCAACGGCTAGCCCATCCATCCAGCCCCAGCATTTT

V gene: TRBV4-3
J gene: TRBJ1-3
clone size: many
D gene: NA
CDR3 protein: CASSQDRGIGNTIYF
CDR3 DNA: TGCGCCAGCAGCCAAGATAGGGGTATAGGAAACACCATATATTTT

V gene: TRBV28
J gene: TRBJ2-7
clone size: few
D gene: TRBD2
CDR3 protein: CASSSPRTSGFAEQYF
CDR3 DNA: TGTGCCAGCAGTTCCCCAAGGACTAGCGGGTTCGCCGAGCAGTACTTC

V gene: TRBV12-3/TRBV12-4
J gene: TRBJ2-1
clone size: many
D gene: NA
CDR3 protein: CASILSGVSSYNEQFF
CDR3 DNA: TGTGCCAGCATCCTTTCAGGGGTAAGCTCCTACAATGAGCAGTTCTTC

V gene: TRBV11-2
J gene: TRBJ2-2
clone size: NA
D gene: TRBD2
CDR3 protein: CASSLELSSGSTGELFF
CDR3 DNA: TGTGCCAGCAGCTTAGAATTGTCCAGCGGGAGTACGGGGGAGCTGTTTTTT

V gene: TRBV20-1
J gene: TRBJ2-7
clone size: NA
D gene: NA
CDR3 protein: CSARGGEWWQYF
CDR3 DNA: TGCAGTGCTAGAGGGGGGGAGTGGTGGCAGTACTTC

V gene: TRBV18
J gene: TRBJ2-3
clone size: few
D gene: NA
CDR3 protein: CASSPQAGTDTQYF
CDR3 DNA: TGTGCCAGCTCACCGCAGGCGGGCACAGATACGCAGTATTTT

V gene: TRBV12-3/TRBV12-4
J gene: TRBJ2-1
clone size: NA
D gene: NA
CDR3 protein: CASSPTQYNEQFF
CDR3 DNA: TGTGCCAGCAGCCCGACCCAGTACAATGAGCAGTTCTTC

V gene: TRBV6-5
J gene: TRBJ1-1
clone size: many
D gene: NA
CDR3 protein: CASSYLQGNTEAFF
CDR3 DNA: TGTGCCAGCAGTTACTTACAGGGGAACACTGAAGCTTTCTTT

V gene: TRBV11-3
J gene: TRBJ2-7
clone size: many
D gene: NA
CDR3 protein: CASSLRGAYEQYF
CDR3 DNA: TGTGCCAGCAGCCTCCGAGGGGCCTACGAGCAGTACTTC

V gene: TRBV29-1
J gene: TRBJ2-1
clone size: few
D gene: TRBD2
CDR3 protein: CSGYGGEEYNEQFF
CDR3 DNA: TGCAGCGGGTACGGGGGGGAAGAGTACAATGAGCAGTTCTTC

V gene: TRBV30
J gene: TRBJ2-5
clone size: few
D gene: NA
CDR3 protein: CAWSYMETQYF
CDR3 DNA: TGTGCCTGGAGTTACATGGAGACCCAGTACTTC

V gene: TRBV29-1
J gene: TRBJ2-1
clone size: many
D gene: TRBD1
CDR3 protein: CSVRGQGYNEQFF
CDR3 DNA: TGCAGCGTTCGAGGACAGGGGTACAATGAGCAGTTCTTC

V gene: TRBV7-2
J gene: TRBJ2-3
clone size: many
D gene: TRBD2
CDR3 protein: CASSPLAGVGADTQYF
CDR3 DNA: TGTGCCAGCAGCCCCTTAGCGGGAGTCGGGGCAGATACGCAGTATTTT

V gene: TRBV10-3
J gene: TRBJ1-5
clone size: few
D gene: NA
CDR3 protein: CAISAEQGITPQHF
CDR3 DNA: TGTGCCATCAGTGCCGAACAGGGCATAACGCCCCAGCATTTT

V gene: TRBV4-1
J gene: TRBJ1-6
clone size: NA
D gene: TRBD1
CDR3 protein: CASSRRDSDNSPLHF
CDR3 DNA: TGCGCCAGCAGCCGCCGGGACAGCGATAATTCACCCCTCCACTTT

V gene: TRBV12-3/TRBV12-4
J gene: TRBJ1-1
clone size: many
D gene: NA
CDR3 protein: CASSLIGGGLAFF
CDR3 DNA: TGTGCCAGCAGTTTGATAGGCGGGGGCTTGGCTTTCTTT

V gene: TRBV5-1
J gene: TRBJ2-1
clone size: few
D gene: TRBD1
CDR3 protein: CASSSGTGFFF
CDR3 DNA: TGCGCCAGCAGCTCCGGGACAGGGTTTTTCTTC

V gene: TRBV7-9
J gene: TRBJ2-3
clone size: few
D gene: NA
CDR3 protein: CASSLGLQNTDTQYF
CDR3 DNA: TGTGCCAGCAGCTTAGGACTCCAAAATACAGATACGCAGTATTTT

V gene: TRBV25-1
J gene: TRBJ2-7
clone size: few
D gene: TRBD1
CDR3 protein: CASSEYRSRDREYEQYF
CDR3 DNA: TGTGCCAGCAGTGAATACCGGTCCCGGGACAGGGAGTACGAGCAGTACTTC

V gene: TRBV21-1
J gene: TRBJ1-1
clone size: NA
D gene: NA
CDR3 protein: CAESAQHTEAFF
CDR3 DNA: TGTGCCGAGTCAGCCCAGCACACTGAAGCTTTCTTT

V gene: TRBV7-9
J gene: TRBJ1-1
clone size: many
D gene: TRBD1
CDR3 protein: CASSINRGKDTEAFF
CDR3 DNA: TGTGCCAGCAGCATAAACAGGGGTAAGGACACTGAAGCTTTCTTT

V gene: TRBV7-2
J gene: TRBJ1-5
clone size: many
D gene: NA
CDR3 protein: CASSSFNQPQHF
CDR3 DNA: TGTGCCAGCAGCTCATTCAATCAGCCCCAGCATTTT

V gene: TRBV28
J gene: TRBJ2-7
clone size: many
D gene: TRBD2
CDR3 protein: CASSLSRGLAGGPAAYEQYF
CDR3 DNA: TGTGCCAGCAGTTTATCCCGAGGACTAGCGGGAGGGCCTGCAGCCTACGAGCAGTACTTC

V gene: TRBV2
J gene: TRBJ2-1
clone size: NA
D gene: NA
CDR3 protein: CASSDRSYNEQFF
CDR3 DNA: TGTGCCAGCAGTGACAGGTCCTACAATGAGCAGTTCTTC

V gene: TRBV9
J gene: TRBJ1-6
clone size: many
D gene: NA
CDR3 protein: CASSGGVANSPLHF
CDR3 DNA: TGTGCCAGCAGCGGGGGGGTTGCTAATTCACCCCTCCACTTT